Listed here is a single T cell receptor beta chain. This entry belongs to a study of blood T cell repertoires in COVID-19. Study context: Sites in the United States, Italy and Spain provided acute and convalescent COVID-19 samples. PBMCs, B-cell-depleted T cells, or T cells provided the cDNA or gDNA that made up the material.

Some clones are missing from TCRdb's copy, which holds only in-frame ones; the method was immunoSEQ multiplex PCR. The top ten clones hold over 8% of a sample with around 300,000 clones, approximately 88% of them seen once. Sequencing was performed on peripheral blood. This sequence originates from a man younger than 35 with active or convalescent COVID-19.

CDR3 nucleotides: TGCAGTGCTAGTTTGCCCAACAGGGACAATGAGCAGTTCTTC. This translates into CSASLPNRDNEQFF. This sequence joins TRBV20-1 and TRBJ2-1, with D possibly being TRBD1 (6 bases). The CDR3 contains 14 residues. V was trimmed by 3 bases and J by 5 bases, leaving 14 bases between them. Germline V lookup: CDR1 DFQATT, CDR2 SNEGSKA (reference sequence).